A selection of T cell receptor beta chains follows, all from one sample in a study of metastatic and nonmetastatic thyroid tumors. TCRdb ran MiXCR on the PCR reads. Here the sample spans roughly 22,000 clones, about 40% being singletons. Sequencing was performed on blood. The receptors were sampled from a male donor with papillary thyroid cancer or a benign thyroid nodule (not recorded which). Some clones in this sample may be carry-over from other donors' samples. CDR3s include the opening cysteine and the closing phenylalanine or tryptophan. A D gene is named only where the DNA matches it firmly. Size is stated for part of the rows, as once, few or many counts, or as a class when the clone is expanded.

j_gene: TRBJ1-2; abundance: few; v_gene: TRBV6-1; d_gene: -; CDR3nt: TGTGCCAGCAGTCCGGACGGGAACTATGGCTACACCTTC; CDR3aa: CASSPDGNYGYTF
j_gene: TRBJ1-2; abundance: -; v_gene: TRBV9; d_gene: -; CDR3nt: TGTGCCAGCAGCACAAGTATTGAGAGGACGAATGGCTACACCTTC; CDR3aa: CASSTSIERTNGYTF
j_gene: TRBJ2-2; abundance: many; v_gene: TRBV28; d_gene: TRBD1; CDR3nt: TGTGCCAGCAGTCGGCCCCGGGACAGGGGATTTGTCGGGGAGCTGTTTTTT; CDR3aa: CASSRPRDRGFVGELFF
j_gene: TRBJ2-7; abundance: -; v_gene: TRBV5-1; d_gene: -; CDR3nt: TGCGCCAGCAGTATACGGGAGTCGGGGTCCGCCGAGCAGTACTTC; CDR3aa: CASSIRESGSAEQYF
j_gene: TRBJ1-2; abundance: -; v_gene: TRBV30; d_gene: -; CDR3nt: TGTGCCTGGAGTGTAGGGGGGGGAGAGTCTGGCTACACCTTC; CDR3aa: CAWSVGGGESGYTF
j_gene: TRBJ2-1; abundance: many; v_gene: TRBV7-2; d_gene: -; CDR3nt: TGTGCCAGCAGCTTAGGATGGGGGGTGCAGTTCTTC; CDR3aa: CASSLGWGVQFF
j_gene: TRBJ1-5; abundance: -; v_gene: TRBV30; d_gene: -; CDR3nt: TGTGCCTGGAGTGAAGGGGTCAATCAGCCCCAGCATTTT; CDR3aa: CAWSEGVNQPQHF
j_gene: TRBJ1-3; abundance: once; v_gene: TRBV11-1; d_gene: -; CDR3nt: TGTGCCAGCAGCTTATCTTCCGGAAACACCATATATTTT; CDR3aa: CASSLSSGNTIYF
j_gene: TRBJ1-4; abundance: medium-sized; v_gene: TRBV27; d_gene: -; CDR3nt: TGTGCCAGCAGTTCAGGCAGGGGCGACGAAAAACTGTTTTTT; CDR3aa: CASSSGRGDEKLFF
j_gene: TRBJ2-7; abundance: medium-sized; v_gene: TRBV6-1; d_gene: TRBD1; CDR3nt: TGTGCCAGCAGCACCCGGGACAGAACCTACGAGCAGTACTTC; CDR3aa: CASSTRDRTYEQYF
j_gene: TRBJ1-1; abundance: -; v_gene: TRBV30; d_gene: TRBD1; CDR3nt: TGTGCCTGGAGTGAGGGGACAGATTGGCGGGTGAACACTGAAGCTTTCTTT; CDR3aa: CAWSEGTDWRVNTEAFF
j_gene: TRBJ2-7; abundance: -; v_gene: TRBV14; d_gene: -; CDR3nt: TGTGCCAGCAGCCAAGGAGGGTACGAGCAGTACTTC; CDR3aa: CASSQGGYEQYF
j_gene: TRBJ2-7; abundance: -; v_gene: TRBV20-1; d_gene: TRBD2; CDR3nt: TGCAGTGCCCTCCGGCTAGCGGGGGGGCCAGGAGAGCAGTACTTC; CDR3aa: CSALRLAGGPGEQYF
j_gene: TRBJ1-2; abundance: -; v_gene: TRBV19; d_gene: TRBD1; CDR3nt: TGTGCCAGCGGGTTCGGGACAGGGAACTATGGCTACACCTTC; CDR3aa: CASGFGTGNYGYTF
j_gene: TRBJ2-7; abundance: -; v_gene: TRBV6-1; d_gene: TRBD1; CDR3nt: TGTGCCAGCAGTGAAGGAGACAGGGCGCGCGAGCAGTACTTC; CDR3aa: CASSEGDRAREQYF
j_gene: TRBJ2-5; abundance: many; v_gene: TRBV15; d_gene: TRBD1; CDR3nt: TGTGCCACCAGCAGAGATTACCCCGGGGCAGGGGGCGCGGGAGAGACCCAGTACTTC; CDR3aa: CATSRDYPGAGGAGETQYF
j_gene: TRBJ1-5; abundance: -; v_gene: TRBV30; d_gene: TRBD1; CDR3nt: TGTGCCTGGAAGCAGGGGGCCAGCAATCAGCCCCAGCATTTT; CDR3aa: CAWKQGASNQPQHF
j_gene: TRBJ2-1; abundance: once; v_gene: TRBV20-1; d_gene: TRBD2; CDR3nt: TGCAGTGCTAGATCAACTAGCGGGAGAACGGATGAGCAGTTCTTC; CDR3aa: CSARSTSGRTDEQFF
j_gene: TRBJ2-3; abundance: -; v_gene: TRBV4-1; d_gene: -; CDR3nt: TGCGCCAGCAGCCAAGACGTCCGCACAGATACGCAGTATTTT; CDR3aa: CASSQDVRTDTQYF
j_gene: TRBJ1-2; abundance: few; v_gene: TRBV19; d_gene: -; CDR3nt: TGTGCCAGTAGCCCCGGTGACTATGGCTACACCTTC; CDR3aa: CASSPGDYGYTF
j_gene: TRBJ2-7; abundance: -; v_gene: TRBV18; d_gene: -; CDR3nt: TGTGCCAGCTCACCAAGCAGGACCTACGAGCAGTACTTC; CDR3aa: CASSPSRTYEQYF
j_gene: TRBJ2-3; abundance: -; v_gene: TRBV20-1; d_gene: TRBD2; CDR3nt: TGCAGTGGGGTAGCGGGTCTAACCGATACGCAGTATTTT; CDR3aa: CSGVAGLTDTQYF
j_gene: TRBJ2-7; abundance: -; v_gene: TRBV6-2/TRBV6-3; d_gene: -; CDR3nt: TGTGCCAGCAGTTACTCGAATAGCGGAGCTTACGAGCAGTACTTC; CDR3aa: CASSYSNSGAYEQYF
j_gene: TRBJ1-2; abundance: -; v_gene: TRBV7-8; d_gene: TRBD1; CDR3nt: TGTGCCAGCAGCCCGTTGGGACAGTTCTACACCTTC; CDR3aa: CASSPLGQFYTF
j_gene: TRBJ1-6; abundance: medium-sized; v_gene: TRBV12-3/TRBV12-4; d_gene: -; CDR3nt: TGTGCCAGCAGTCGTCCTGGCTGGGGGGCAGGTAATTCACCCCTCCACTTT; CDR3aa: CASSRPGWGAGNSPLHF
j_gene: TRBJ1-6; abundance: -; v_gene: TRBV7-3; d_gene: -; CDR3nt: TGTGCCAGCAGCTTTACGTTCAGTTCACGCCTCCACTTT; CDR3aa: CASSFTFSSRLHF
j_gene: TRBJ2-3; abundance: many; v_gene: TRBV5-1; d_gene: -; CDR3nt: TGCGCCAGCAGCTGGCTCGGACAGACAGATACGCAGTATTTT; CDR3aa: CASSWLGQTDTQYF
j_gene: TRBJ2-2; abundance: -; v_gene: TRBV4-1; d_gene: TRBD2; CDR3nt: TGCGCCAGCAGCCGCCGTCTAGCGGGAGGTACCGGGGAGCTGTTTTTT; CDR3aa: CASSRRLAGGTGELFF
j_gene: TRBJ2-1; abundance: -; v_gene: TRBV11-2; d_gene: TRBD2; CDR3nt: TGTGCCAGCAGCTCTCCTAGCGGGACCAGGAATGAGCAGTTCTTC; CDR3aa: CASSSPSGTRNEQFF
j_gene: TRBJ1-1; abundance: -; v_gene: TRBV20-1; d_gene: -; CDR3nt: TGCAGTGCTAGACCCCTGAATTTGAACACTGAAGCTTTCTTT; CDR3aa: CSARPLNLNTEAFF
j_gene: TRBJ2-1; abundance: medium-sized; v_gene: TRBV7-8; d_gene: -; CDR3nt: TGTGCCAGCAGCCCGCCAGCGCTCCTCCTAGGCTTTGAGCAGTTCTTC; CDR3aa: CASSPPALLLGFEQFF
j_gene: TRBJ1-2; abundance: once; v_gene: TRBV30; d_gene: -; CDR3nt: TGTGCCTGGAGTGGGGGCGACTATGGCTACACCTTC; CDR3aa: CAWSGGDYGYTF
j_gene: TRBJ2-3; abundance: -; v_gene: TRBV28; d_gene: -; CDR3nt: TGTGCCAGCAGTTTAGGGGTTAGCGGCACAGATACGCAGTATTTT; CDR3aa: CASSLGVSGTDTQYF
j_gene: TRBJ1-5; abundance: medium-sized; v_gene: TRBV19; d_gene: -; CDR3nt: TGTGCCAGTAGTATTGCAAAGACCAGAGAGGGGGTTCAGCCCCAGCATTTT; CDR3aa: CASSIAKTREGVQPQHF
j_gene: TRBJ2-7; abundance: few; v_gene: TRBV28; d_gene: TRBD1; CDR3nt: TGTGCCAGCACCGTTTCACAGGGGGGAATCTACGAGCAGTACTTC; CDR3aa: CASTVSQGGIYEQYF
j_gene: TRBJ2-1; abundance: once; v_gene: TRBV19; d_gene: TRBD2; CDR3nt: TGTGCCAGTAGTACGGGGTATAGCGGGAGCAACAATGAGCAGTTCTTC; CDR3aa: CASSTGYSGSNNEQFF
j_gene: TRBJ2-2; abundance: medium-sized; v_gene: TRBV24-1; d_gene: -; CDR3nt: TGTGCCACCAGTGACCGACAGATAACGAACACCGGGGAGCTGTTTTTT; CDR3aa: CATSDRQITNTGELFF
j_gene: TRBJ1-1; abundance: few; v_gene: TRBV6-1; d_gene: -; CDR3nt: TGTGCCAGCAGTCCAGGCAAGATAGCTGAAGCTTTCTTT; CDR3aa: CASSPGKIAEAFF
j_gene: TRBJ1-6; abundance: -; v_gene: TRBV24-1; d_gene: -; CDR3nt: TGTGCCACCTCGAGCTCCTATAATTCACCCCTCCACTTT; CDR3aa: CATSSSYNSPLHF
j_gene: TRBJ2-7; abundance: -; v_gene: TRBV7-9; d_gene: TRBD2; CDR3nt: TGTGCCAGCAGCCTTAGCGGGGCCCAGGTAGACGAGCAGTACTTC; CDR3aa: CASSLSGAQVDEQYF
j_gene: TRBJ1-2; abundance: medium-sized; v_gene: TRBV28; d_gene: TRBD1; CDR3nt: TGTGCCAGCACGGGACAGGGGGGATATGGCTACACCTTC; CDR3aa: CASTGQGGYGYTF
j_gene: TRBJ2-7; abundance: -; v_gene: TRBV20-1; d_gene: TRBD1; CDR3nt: TGCAGTGCTGAACCGGGACAGGGTGACGAGCAGTACTTC; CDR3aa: CSAEPGQGDEQYF
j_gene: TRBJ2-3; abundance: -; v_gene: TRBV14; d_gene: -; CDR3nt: TGTGCCAGCAGCCAAAACGCGGGGAAAGATACGCAGTATTTT; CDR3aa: CASSQNAGKDTQYF
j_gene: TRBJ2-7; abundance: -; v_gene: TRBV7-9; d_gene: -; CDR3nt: TGTGCCAGCAGCTTAGAGGCAGGTCCGAGCTACGAGCAGTACTTC; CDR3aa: CASSLEAGPSYEQYF
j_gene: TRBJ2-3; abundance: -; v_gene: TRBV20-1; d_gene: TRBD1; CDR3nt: TGCAGTGCTTTGAATCCGGGACAGGGCCCAGATACGCAGTATTTT; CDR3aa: CSALNPGQGPDTQYF
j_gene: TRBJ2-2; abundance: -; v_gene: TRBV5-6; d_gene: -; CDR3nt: TGTGCCAGCAGCTTAGCGCCGGCAGGAAACACCGGGGAGCTGTTTTTT; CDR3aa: CASSLAPAGNTGELFF
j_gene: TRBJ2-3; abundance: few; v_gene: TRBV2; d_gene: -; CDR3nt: TGTGCCAGCAGTGCTAGCACAGATACGCAGTATTTT; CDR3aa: CASSASTDTQYF
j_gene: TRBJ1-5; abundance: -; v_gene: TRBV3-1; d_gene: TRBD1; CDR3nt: TGTGCCAGCAGCCACCTTCCGCCGGGACAGGGGGCAAAAGGCAATCAGCCCCAGCATTTT; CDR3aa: CASSHLPPGQGAKGNQPQHF
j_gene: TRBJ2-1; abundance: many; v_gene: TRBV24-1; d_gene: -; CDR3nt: TGTGCCACCAGTGATTTGCAGCGTACGGGGAATGAGCAGTTCTTC; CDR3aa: CATSDLQRTGNEQFF
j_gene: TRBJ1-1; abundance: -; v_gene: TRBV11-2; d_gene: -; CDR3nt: TGTGCCAGCAGCTTATTGTTCGGGGGAGGGACTGAAGCTTTCTTT; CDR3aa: CASSLLFGGGTEAFF
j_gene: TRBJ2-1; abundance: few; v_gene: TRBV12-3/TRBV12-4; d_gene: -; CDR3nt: TGTGCCAGCAGTTTAAGGAGTAATGAGCAGTTCTTC; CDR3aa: CASSLRSNEQFF
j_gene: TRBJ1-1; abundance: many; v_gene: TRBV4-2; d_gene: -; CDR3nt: TGTGCCAGCAGCCAAGGGGCAGGGTTGATCGCTGAAGCTTTCTTT; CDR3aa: CASSQGAGLIAEAFF
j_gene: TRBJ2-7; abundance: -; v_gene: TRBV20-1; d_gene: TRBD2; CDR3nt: TGCAGTGCGGGAGGGGGGTTAGCGGGAGGCCCGACCTACGAGCAGTACTTC; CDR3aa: CSAGGGLAGGPTYEQYF
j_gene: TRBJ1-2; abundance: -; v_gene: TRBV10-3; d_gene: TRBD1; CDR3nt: TGTGCCATCAGTGAGACAGGGGAAGGGTATGGCTACACCTTC; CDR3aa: CAISETGEGYGYTF
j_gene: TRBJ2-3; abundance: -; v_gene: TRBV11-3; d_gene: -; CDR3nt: TGTGCCAGCAGCCCTTACGGGAAGGATTCAGATACGCAGTATTTT; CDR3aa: CASSPYGKDSDTQYF
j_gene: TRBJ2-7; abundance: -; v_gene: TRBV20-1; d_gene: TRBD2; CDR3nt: TGCAGTGCCCACATAACTAGCGGGAGGGTGTACGAGCAGTACTTC; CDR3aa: CSAHITSGRVYEQYF
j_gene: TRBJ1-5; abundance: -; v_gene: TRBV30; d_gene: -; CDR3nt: TGTGCTTGGAGTATTTGGGATAGCAATCAGCCCCAGCATTTT; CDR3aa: CAWSIWDSNQPQHF